This is a list of T cell receptor beta chains from one sample in a study of blood T cell repertoires in COVID-19. Assay used: immunoSEQ multiplex PCR; TCRdb lists only in-frame clones, some missing. The sample includes about 140,000 clones, around four fifths of them seen just once. Sequenced input: peripheral blood. These receptors came from a human donor in a cohort sampled during active COVID-19. CDR3s include the opening cysteine and the closing phenylalanine or tryptophan. D genes are given only for firm matches. Clone sizes are given selectively: once, few, many, or a class where the clone is expanded.

NA NA TRBJ1-2 TRBV23-1 TGCGCCAGCAGTCAATCGGGCGACAGTATGCCGGCGGGCTACACCTTC CASSQSGDSMPAGYTF
TRBD2 once TRBJ2-7 TRBV4-1 TGCGCCAGCAGCCAAGTCCCAGCGGGAGGAACTTCCTACGAGCAGTACTTC CASSQVPAGGTSYEQYF
TRBD1 few TRBJ1-1 TRBV6-5 TGTGCCAGCAGTCCCCGGACAGGGGGGTTCGCTGAAGCTTTCTTT CASSPRTGGFAEAFF
TRBD1 NA TRBJ2-7 TRBV5-5 TGTGCCAGCAGCTTCTCGGACAGGGTCGCCTATCACGAGCAGTACTTC CASSFSDRVAYHEQYF
NA NA TRBJ1-3 TRBV18 TGTGCCAGCTCACCACTAGACCTTGCGGGGCCGCCGATTGGAAACACCATATATTTT CASSPLDLAGPPIGNTIYF
TRBD1 NA TRBJ1-5 TRBV5-5 TGTGCCAGCAGCATGGACAGGGGCAATCAGCCCCAGCATTTT CASSMDRGNQPQHF
TRBD2 few TRBJ2-2 TRBV12-5 TGTGCTAGTGGCTCCGGGACTAGCGGGAGTACCGGGGAGCTGTTTTTT CASGSGTSGSTGELFF
TRBD1 NA TRBJ1-1 TRBV30 TGTGCCTGGGGAGGGACAGGGGGCGCCGACACTGAAGCTTTCTTT CAWGGTGGADTEAFF
TRBD1 NA TRBJ1-1 TRBV18 TGTGCCAGCTCACCCCAGGACAGGTGGGCTTTCTTT CASSPQDRWAFF
NA NA TRBJ1-6 TRBV10-3 TGTGCCATCGGGAGCTCCTATAATTCACCCCTCCACTTT CAIGSSYNSPLHF
TRBD2 NA TRBJ2-7 TRBV27 TGTGCCAGCAGTAGGAGGGAGGGCCGATACGAGCAGTACTTC CASSRREGRYEQYF
NA NA TRBJ1-5 TRBV6-4 TGTGCCAGCAGGTCTCCAGAAGAAAAACCCAATCAGCCCCAGCATTTT CASRSPEEKPNQPQHF
TRBD1 NA TRBJ2-3 TRBV24-1 TGTGCCACCAGTGATTCATCCGGGACAGGCCGCACAGATACGCAGTATTTT CATSDSSGTGRTDTQYF
NA NA TRBJ1-5 TRBV19 TGTGCCAGCCGGGGGGGGACGGATCAGCCCCAGCATTTT CASRGGTDQPQHF
TRBD2 NA TRBJ2-5 TRBV6-6 TGTGCCAGCAGTCCTAGCGGGGTACAAGAGACCCAGTACTTC CASSPSGVQETQYF
NA NA TRBJ2-3 TRBV3-1/TRBV3-2 TGTGCCAGCAGCCAAGAGGCAGGGTCGTCCACAGATACGCAGTATTTT CASSQEAGSSTDTQYF
NA few TRBJ1-2 TRBV7-3 TGTGCCAGCAGCCCCAACAGGGTGGAAGGCTACACCTTC CASSPNRVEGYTF
TRBD1 NA TRBJ2-7 TRBV18 TGTGCCAGCTCACCGGGACAGGGTTCCTACGAGCAGTACTTC CASSPGQGSYEQYF
TRBD1 once TRBJ2-6 TRBV28 TGTGCCAGCAGCCCCCCAGGACAGGGAATCTCTGGGGCCAACGTCCTGACTTTC CASSPPGQGISGANVLTF
NA NA TRBJ2-7 TRBV7-2 TGTGCCAGCAGCTTACTCTACGAGCAGTACTTC CASSLLYEQYF
TRBD1 once TRBJ2-3 TRBV11-3 TGTGCCAGCAGCTCTGACAGGGATCAAGGAGGAGCAGATACGCAGTATTTT CASSSDRDQGGADTQYF
TRBD2 NA TRBJ2-7 TRBV5-1 TGCGCCAGCAGCCCTAGACTAGCGGGTGGGTACGAGCAGTACTTC CASSPRLAGGYEQYF
NA NA TRBJ1-4 TRBV4-1 TGCGCCAGCAGCCAAGAAGGAGGCAGACGGGGAAATGAAAAACTGTTTTTT CASSQEGGRRGNEKLFF
NA NA TRBJ2-5 TRBV29-1 TGCAGCATGAGGCCACAGGGCGGAGAGACCCAGTACTTC CSMRPQGGETQYF
TRBD1 NA TRBJ2-1 TRBV19 TGTGCCAGTGACGACAGGGGGCGAGGGCCCAATGAGCAGTTCTTC CASDDRGRGPNEQFF
NA once TRBJ1-5 TRBV24-1 TGTGCCACCAGTGTACAGGGCAATCAGCCCCAGCATTTT CATSVQGNQPQHF
TRBD2 NA TRBJ2-7 TRBV5-1 TGCGCCAGCAGCTCGACTAGCGGAGCCTACGAGCAGTACTTC CASSSTSGAYEQYF